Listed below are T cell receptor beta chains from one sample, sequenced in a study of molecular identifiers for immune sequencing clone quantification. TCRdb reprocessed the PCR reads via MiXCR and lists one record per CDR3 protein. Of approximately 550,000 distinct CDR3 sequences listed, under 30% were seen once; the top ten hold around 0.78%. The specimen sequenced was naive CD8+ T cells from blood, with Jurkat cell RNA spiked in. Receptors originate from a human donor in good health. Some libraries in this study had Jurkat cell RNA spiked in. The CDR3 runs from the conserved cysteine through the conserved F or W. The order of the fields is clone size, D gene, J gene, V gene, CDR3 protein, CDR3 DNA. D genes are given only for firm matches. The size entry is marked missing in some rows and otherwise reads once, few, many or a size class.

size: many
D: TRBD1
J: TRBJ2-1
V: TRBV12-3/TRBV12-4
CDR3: CASSSGDRVLAF
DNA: TGTGCCAGCAGCAGCGGGGACAGGGTCCTAGCCTTC

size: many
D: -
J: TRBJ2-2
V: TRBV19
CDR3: CASTSDIANTGELFF
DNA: TGTGCCAGTACCTCTGACATTGCGAACACCGGGGAGCTGTTTTTT

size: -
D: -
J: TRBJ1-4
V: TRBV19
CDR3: CASSHPDSSLFF
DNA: TGTGCCAGTAGTCACCCGGACAGCTCACTGTTTTTT

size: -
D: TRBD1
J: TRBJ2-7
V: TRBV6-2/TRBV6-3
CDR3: CASSYTRQGVQSSYEQYF
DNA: TGTGCCAGCAGTTACACCCGCCAGGGGGTTCAGAGCTCCTACGAGCAGTACTTC

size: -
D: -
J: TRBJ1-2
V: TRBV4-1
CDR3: CASSQEGGESGYGYTF
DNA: TGCGCCAGCAGCCAAGAAGGGGGAGAGTCTGGCTATGGCTACACCTTC

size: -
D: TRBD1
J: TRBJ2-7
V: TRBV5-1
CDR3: CASSWTGEDVLREQYF
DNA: TGCGCCAGCAGCTGGACAGGGGAAGACGTTCTACGAGAGCAGTACTTC

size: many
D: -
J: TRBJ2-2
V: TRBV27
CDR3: CASRQRSGELFF
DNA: TGTGCCAGCAGGCAAAGAAGCGGGGAGCTGTTTTTT

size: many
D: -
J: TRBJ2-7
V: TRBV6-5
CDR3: CASSYSVGYEQYF
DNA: TGTGCCAGCAGTTACTCCGTGGGTTACGAGCAGTACTTC

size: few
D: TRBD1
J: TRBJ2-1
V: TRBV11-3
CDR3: CASSLPGQGAAEQFF
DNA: TGTGCCAGCAGCTTACCGGGACAGGGGGCTGCTGAGCAGTTCTTC

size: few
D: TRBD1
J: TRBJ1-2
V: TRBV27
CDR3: CASSLLGGQGEGGYTF
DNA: TGTGCCAGCAGTCTACTAGGGGGCCAGGGTGAGGGCGGCTACACCTTC

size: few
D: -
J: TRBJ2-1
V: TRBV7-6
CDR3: CASSSDSPGWDEQFF
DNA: TGTGCCAGCAGCTCAGACAGTCCGGGATGGGATGAGCAGTTCTTC

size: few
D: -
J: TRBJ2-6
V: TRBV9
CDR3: CASSVGRDNSGANVLTF
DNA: TGTGCCAGCAGCGTAGGCAGGGATAACTCTGGGGCCAACGTCCTGACTTTC

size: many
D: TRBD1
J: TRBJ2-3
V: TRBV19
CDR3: CASTTTGGRADTQYF
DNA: TGTGCCAGTACCACGACAGGGGGCCGTGCAGATACGCAGTATTTT

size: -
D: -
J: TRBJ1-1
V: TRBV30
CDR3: CAWTIDGQGNTEAFF
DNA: TGTGCCTGGACCATCGATGGGCAGGGGAACACTGAAGCTTTCTTT

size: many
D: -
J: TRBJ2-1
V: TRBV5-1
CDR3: CASSLAEEGSDEQFF
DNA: TGCGCCAGCAGCTTGGCCGAGGAAGGGTCGGATGAGCAGTTCTTC

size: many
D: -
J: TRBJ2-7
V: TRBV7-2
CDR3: CASSLEERAVFTEQYF
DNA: TGTGCCAGCAGCTTAGAGGAGCGAGCGGTCTTTACCGAGCAGTACTTC